This note documents a single T cell receptor beta chain sequence. The authors isolated at least 6.5 million PBMCs per sample. The CDR3 has 14 residues. Combining a sample-barcoded 5' primer with a J-beta primer mix, a second PCR ran for about 7 to 12 cycles. TCRdb ran MiXCR on the 5' RACE reads and lists one entry per CDR3 protein. The table includes about 290,000 distinct CDR3 sequences, 25% to 30% detected once. The data derive from a study of blood T cells in healthy people across ages. This rearrangement joins TRBV21-1 to TRBJ2-2; the D segment call TRBD2 is taken from the table without a DNA check. TRBV21-1 is noted as a pseudogene. Material for sequencing was blood. This receptor was obtained from a woman aged 70 to 79 in good health. As DNA, the CDR3 is TGTGCCAGCGGGCAGGCCCTATCCACCGGGGAGCTGTTTTTT. Protein: CASGQALSTGELFF.